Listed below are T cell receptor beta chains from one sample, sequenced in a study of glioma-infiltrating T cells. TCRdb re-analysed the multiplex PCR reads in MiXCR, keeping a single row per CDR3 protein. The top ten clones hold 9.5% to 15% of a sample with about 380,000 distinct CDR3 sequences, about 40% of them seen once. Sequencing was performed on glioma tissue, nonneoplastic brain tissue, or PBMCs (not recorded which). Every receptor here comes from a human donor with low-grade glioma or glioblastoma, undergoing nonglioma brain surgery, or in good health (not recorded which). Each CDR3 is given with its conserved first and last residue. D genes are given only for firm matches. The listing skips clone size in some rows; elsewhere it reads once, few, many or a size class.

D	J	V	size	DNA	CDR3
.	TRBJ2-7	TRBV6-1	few	TGTGCCAGCAGCCCCACTCCCGGCGTGTGGTACTTC	CASSPTPGVWYF
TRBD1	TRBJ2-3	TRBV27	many	TGTGCCAGCAGGAAAACAGGGGTGGGAGATACGCAGTATTTT	CASRKTGVGDTQYF
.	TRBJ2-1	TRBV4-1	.	TGCGCCAGCAGCCAAGAGTTCCTGGACAATGAGCAGTTCTTC	CASSQEFLDNEQFF
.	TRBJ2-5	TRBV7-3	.	TGTGCCAGCAGCTTAATTTCGGGGGCTTTCGAGACCCAGTACTTC	CASSLISGAFETQYF
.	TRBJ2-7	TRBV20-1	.	TGCAGTGCTGGAGATCCTCCCTACGAGCAGTACTTC	CSAGDPPYEQYF
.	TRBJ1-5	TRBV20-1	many	TGCAGTGCCCAAGACCCGTCCGGCAATCAGCCCCAGCATTTT	CSAQDPSGNQPQHF
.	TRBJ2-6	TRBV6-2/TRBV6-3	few	TGTGCCAGCAGTTACCGTTTTCCGGATACATCCAGCTCTGGGGCCAACGTCCTGACTTTC	CASSYRFPDTSSSGANVLTF
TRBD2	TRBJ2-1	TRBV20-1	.	TGCAGTGCTAGGGGACTAGCGGGCGCATACAATGAGCAGTTCTTC	CSARGLAGAYNEQFF
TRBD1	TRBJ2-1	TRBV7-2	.	TGTGCCACTCAGGGACAGGGTGAGCAGTTCTTC	CATQGQGEQFF
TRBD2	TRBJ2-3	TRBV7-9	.	TGTGCCAGCAGCTCGTTAGGGGGAAGACTAGCGGGAGTCCCAGATACGCAGTATTTT	CASSSLGGRLAGVPDTQYF
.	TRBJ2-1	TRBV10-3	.	TGTGCCATCAGTGAGCCGATGGGTAGCTCCTACAATGAGCAGTTCTTC	CAISEPMGSSYNEQFF
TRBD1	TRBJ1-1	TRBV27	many	TGTGCCAGCAGTTACGGGACAGCGAACACTGAAGCTTTCTTT	CASSYGTANTEAFF
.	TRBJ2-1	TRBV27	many	TGTGCCAGCAGTCTAGCGCCGATAAACTACAATGAGCAGTTCTTC	CASSLAPINYNEQFF
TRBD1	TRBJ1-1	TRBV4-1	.	TGCGCCAGCAGCCAAGTACGGGGACAGCCTGAAGCTTTCTTT	CASSQVRGQPEAFF
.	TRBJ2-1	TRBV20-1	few	TGCAGTGCTAGAGCACAGGGTTTTGGGTACAATGAGCAGTTCTTC	CSARAQGFGYNEQFF
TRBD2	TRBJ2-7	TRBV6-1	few	TGTGCCAGCAGTGAATTTGTGAGGACTAGCGGGAGCTACGAGCAGTACTTC	CASSEFVRTSGSYEQYF
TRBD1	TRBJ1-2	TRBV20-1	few	TGCAGTGCTAGAGATCATAAAGGGACAGGGGAAGGCTACACCTTC	CSARDHKGTGEGYTF
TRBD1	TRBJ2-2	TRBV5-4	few	TGTGCCAGCAGCCGCGCCAGGGGGCGCGGGGAGCTGTTTTTT	CASSRARGRGELFF
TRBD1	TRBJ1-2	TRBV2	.	TGTGCCAGCAGGAGGGACAGGGAAGACGGCTGCAGCTTC	CASRRDREDGCSF
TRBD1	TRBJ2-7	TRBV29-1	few	TGCAGCTCTACCACAGGGGGCTACGAGCAGTACTTC	CSSTTGGYEQYF
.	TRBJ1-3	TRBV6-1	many	TGTGCCAGCAGTTCCGGGACTCCTGGAAACACCATATATTTT	CASSSGTPGNTIYF
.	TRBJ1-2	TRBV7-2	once	TGTGCCAGCAGCCGCATCTCCACCGGAGAGTTAAATGGCTACACCTTC	CASSRISTGELNGYTF
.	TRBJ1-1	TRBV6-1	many	TGTGCCAGCACCTTGACATGGGATACGAACACTGAAGCTTTCTTT	CASTLTWDTNTEAFF
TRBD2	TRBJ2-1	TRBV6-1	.	TGTGCCGGTCACCTACTAGCGGGTGAGCGGGGGGAGCAGTTCTTC	CAGHLLAGERGEQFF
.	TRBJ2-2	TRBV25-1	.	TGTGCCAGCAGTCTAACTGTCACCGGGGAGCTGTTTTTT	CASSLTVTGELFF
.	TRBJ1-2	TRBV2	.	TGTGCCAGCAGAAGGGAGTCCTATGGCTACACCTTC	CASRRESYGYTF
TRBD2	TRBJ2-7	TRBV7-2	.	TGTGCCAGCAGCTTAGGGGGACTAGAAGGCGACGAGCGGTACTTC	CASSLGGLEGDERYF
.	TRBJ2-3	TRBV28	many	TGTGCCAGCAGTTTGGGCCGAATTGGCACAGATACGCAGTATTTT	CASSLGRIGTDTQYF
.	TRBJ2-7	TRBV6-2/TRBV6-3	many	TGTGCCAGCAGTTCAGCCGGGACCTCGGGAGAGCAGTACTTC	CASSSAGTSGEQYF
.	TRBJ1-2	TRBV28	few	TGTGCCAGCAGCCCCCTAGGGTCCTATGGCTACACCTTC	CASSPLGSYGYTF
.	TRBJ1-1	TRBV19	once	TGTGCCAGTTCCCCAAGGGAGGTGAACACTGAAGCTTTCTTT	CASSPREVNTEAFF
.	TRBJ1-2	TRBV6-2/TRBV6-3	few	TGTGCCAGCAGCCGCCACGAAGGGACCTATGGCTACACCTTC	CASSRHEGTYGYTF
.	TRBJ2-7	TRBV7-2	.	TGTGCCAGCAGCCCCGAGCCAGGGACCTACGAGCAGTACTTC	CASSPEPGTYEQYF
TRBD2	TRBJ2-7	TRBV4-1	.	TGCGCCAGCAGCCAAGATAGGACACTAGCGGGACGTTACGAGCAGTACTTC	CASSQDRTLAGRYEQYF
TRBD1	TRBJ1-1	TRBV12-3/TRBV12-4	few	TGTGCCAGCAGTTTCTTGGGGACAGGATCTGCCGCTTTCTTT	CASSFLGTGSAAFF
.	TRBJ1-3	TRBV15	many	TGTGCCACCAGCAGAGATCCCCGCCGAACTTCGGGAAACACCATATATTTT	CATSRDPRRTSGNTIYF
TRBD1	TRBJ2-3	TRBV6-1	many	TGTGCCAGCAGTGAACCACGGACAGGACCTAGCACAGATACGCAGTATTTT	CASSEPRTGPSTDTQYF
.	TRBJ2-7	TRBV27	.	TGTGCCAGCAGTTCCCATCCGGACCCGATCCCCTACAAGCAGTACTTC	CASSSHPDPIPYKQYF
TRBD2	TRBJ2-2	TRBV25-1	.	TGTGCCAGCACCCCAGCGGGGGGACCCAACACCGGGGAGCTGTTTTTT	CASTPAGGPNTGELFF
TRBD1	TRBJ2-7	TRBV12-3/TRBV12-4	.	TGTGCCAGCAGCCTCACCCGGGACAGGGGATCCAACGAGCAGTACTTC	CASSLTRDRGSNEQYF
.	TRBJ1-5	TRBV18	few	TGTGCCAGCTCCGTTATGGGAGGGTCCCAGCCCCAGCATTTT	CASSVMGGSQPQHF